These 11 T cell receptor beta chains were all obtained from the same sample, sequenced in a study of blood T cell repertoires in COVID-19. Assay used: immunoSEQ multiplex PCR; TCRdb lists only in-frame clones, some missing. The data show fewer than 350,000 clones, 75% to 90% seen once. Sequenced input: PBMCs or T cells enriched from blood (not recorded which). Receptors originate from a woman aged 25 to 39 with acute COVID-19.

The chain links TRBV7-3 to TRBJ2-5; 7 bases match TRBD2. This CDR3 region has 14 residues. Germline V gene sequence: CDR1 SGHTA, CDR2 FQGTGA. V lost 4 bases, J lost 1 base, and 3 bases stayed unmatched. CDR3 coding DNA: TGTGCCAGCAGCTCAGGACTAGGCCAAGAGACCCAGTACTTC. Translating it yields CASSSGLGQETQYF.

V gene TRBV5-4 combines with J gene TRBJ2-2; TRBD1 might be the D (8 bases). This CDR3 spans 16 amino acids. The V gene lost 4 bases and the J gene lost 1 base, with 14 bases spanning the gap. The germline V gene has CDR1 SGHNT and CDR2 YYREEE (reference sequence). The DNA for the CDR3 is TGTGCCAGCAGCCCCGGGGGGACAGGGAACACCGGGGAGCTGTTTTTT. Translation: CASSPGGTGNTGELFF.

The CDR3 protein is CASGGLADPQETQYF. The CDR3 DNA reads as TGTGCCAGCGGCGGACTAGCGGACCCCCAAGAGACCCAGTACTTC. V and J are TRBV5-4 and TRBJ2-5; 10 positions match TRBD2. V shed 7 bases and J 1 base; nucleotides not matched to a gene: 7. CDR1 SGHNT and CDR2 YYREEE come from the germline V gene (reference sequence). CDR3 length: 15 amino acids. Looking up the rest from reference TRBV5-4 and TRBJ2-5 gives the full variable domain: ETGVTQSPTHLIKTRGQQVTLRCSSQSGHNTVSWYQQALGQGPQFIFQYYREEENGRGNFPPRFSGLQFPNYSSELNVNALELDDSALYLCASGGLADPQETQYFGPGTRLLVL.

V gene TRBV28 combines with J gene TRBJ1-1; unclear D gene. V lost 6 bases, J lost 1 base, and 18 bases lay in between. This CDR3 region has 16 residues. Germline V gives CDR1 MDHEN, CDR2 SYDVKM. CDR3 DNA: TGTGCCAGCAGCTTAGAGGTAAGGGAGGAGAACACTGAAGCTTTCTTT. The encoded protein is CASSLEVREENTEAFF.

The chain couples TRBV24-1 to TRBJ2-1; D possibly corresponds to TRBD1 (5 bases). The CDR3 runs to 13 residues. CDR1 and CDR2 from the germline V gene are KGHDR and SFDVKD. Trimming took 6 bases from V and 5 from J, leaving 10 bases between them. The CDR3 here is CATSSTDNNEQFF. DNA for the CDR3: TGTGCCACCAGTTCGACAGACAACAATGAGCAGTTCTTC.

The chain joins TRBV6-5 to TRBJ2-7; weak D call: TRBD2 (5 bases). The V gene lost 6 bases and the J gene lost 5 bases, with 17 bases spanning the gap. The CDR3 contains 14 residues. Looked up from germline, CDR1 is MNHEY and CDR2 is SVGAGI. CDR3 DNA sequence: TGTGCCAGCAGCTACACTCGGAGCGGTCACGAGCAGTACTTC. Translating gives CASSYTRSGHEQYF.

The V call is TRBV6-5, the J call TRBJ1-5, with a possible D match to TRBD1 (5 bases). The CDR3 spans 15 residues. Germline values: CDR1 MNHEY, CDR2 SVGAGI. The ends were cut back, 2 bases at V and 4 bases at J, with 12 bases in the middle. The CDR3 DNA is TGTGCCAGCAGTTACACACAGGCTAGTAATCAGCCCCAGCATTTT. It is translated as CASSYTQASNQPQHF.

The rearrangement joins TRBV7-9 to TRBJ1-4; D is possibly TRBD1 (5 bases). CDR3 length equals 15 residues. CDR1 and CDR2 from the germline V gene are SEHNR and FQNEAQ (reference sequence). Trimming took 6 bases from V and 5 from J, leaving 16 bases between them. CDR3 amino acids: CASRNLVGGNEKLFF. CDR3 nucleotides: TGTGCCAGCAGAAACCTGGTCGGGGGAAATGAAAAACTGTTTTTT.

This chain joins TRBV7-9 and TRBJ2-7, with a possible D match to TRBD2 (6 bases). The CDR3 is 14 amino acids. Deletions cut 4 bases from V and 3 bases from J, with 13 bases between. Germline V gene data show CDR1 as SEHNR and CDR2 as FQNEAQ (reference sequence). The CDR3 reads CASSSPEGGYEQYF. The CDR3 DNA is TGTGCCAGCAGCTCACCGGAGGGTGGCTACGAGCAGTACTTC.

The J gene is TRBJ1-4, the V gene TRBV18; D might be TRBD1 (5 bases). This CDR3 has 15 amino acids. The V gene lost 1 base and the J gene lost 6 bases, with 12 bases spanning the gap. The germline V gene has CDR1 KGHSH and CDR2 LQKENI. This CDR3 reads CASSPLPQGDEKLFF. Here the CDR3 DNA reads TGTGCCAGCTCACCACTTCCCCAGGGCGATGAAAAACTGTTTTTT.

Worth noting for this clone: Other DNA sequences in the same sample also yield this CDR3. The CDR3 DNA follows: TGTGCCAGCAGCTTGAGGACAGGACTGAACACTGAAGCTTTCTTT. Its protein is CASSLRTGLNTEAFF. The V call is TRBV7-9, the J call TRBJ1-1; TRBD1 aligns across 7 bases. After removal of 3 bases from V and 0 bases from J, the junction contained 4 bases not matched to a gene. CDR3 length equals 15 residues. CDR1 is SEHNR and CDR2 is FQNEAQ in the germline V gene (reference sequence). Full variable domain (outside the CDR3, taken from reference TRBV7-9 and TRBJ1-1): DTGVSQNPRHKITKRGQNVTFRCDPISEHNRLYWYRQTLGQGPEFLTYFQNEAQLEKSRLLSDRFSAERPKGSFSTLEIQRTEQGDSAMYLCASSLRTGLNTEAFFGQGTRLTVV.